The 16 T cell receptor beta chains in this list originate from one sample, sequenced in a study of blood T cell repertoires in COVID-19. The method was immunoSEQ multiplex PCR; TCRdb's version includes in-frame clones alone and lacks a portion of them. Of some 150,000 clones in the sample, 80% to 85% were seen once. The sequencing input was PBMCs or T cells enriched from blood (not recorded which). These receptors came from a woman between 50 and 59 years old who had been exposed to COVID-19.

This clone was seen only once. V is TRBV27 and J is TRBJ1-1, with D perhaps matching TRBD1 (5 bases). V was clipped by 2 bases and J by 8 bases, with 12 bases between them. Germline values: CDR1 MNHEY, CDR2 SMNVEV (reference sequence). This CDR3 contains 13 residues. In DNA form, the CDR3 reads TGTGCCAGCAGTTTAAGTGGGGCAACCGAAGCTTTCTTT. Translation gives CASSLSGATEAFF.

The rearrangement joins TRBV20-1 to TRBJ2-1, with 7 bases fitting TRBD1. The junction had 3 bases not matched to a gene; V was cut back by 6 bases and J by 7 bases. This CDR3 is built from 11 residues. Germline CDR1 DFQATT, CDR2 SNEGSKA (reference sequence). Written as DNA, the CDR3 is TGCAGTGCGTTACAGGGGAATGAGCAGTTCTTC. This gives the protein CSALQGNEQFF.

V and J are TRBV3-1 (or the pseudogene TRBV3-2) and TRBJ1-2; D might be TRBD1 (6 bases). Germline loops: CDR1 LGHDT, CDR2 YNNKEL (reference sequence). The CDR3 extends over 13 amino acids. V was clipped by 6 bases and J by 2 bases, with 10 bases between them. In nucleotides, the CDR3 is TGTGCCAGCAGGGACAGAGCGAACTATGGCTACACCTTC. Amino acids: CASRDRANYGYTF.

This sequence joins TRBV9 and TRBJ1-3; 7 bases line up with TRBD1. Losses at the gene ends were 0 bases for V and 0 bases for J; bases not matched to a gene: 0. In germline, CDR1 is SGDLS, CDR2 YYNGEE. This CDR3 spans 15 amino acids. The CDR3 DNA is TGTGCCAGCAGCGTAGGACAGGGCTCTGGAAACACCATATATTTT. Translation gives CASSVGQGSGNTIYF.

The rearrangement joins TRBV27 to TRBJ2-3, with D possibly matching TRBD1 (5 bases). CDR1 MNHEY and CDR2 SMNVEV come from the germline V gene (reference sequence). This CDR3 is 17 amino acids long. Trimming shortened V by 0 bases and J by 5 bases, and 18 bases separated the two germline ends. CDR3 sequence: CASSLSGKVGRGDTQYF. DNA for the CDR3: TGTGCCAGCAGTTTATCGGGGAAAGTGGGTAGGGGAGATACGCAGTATTTT.

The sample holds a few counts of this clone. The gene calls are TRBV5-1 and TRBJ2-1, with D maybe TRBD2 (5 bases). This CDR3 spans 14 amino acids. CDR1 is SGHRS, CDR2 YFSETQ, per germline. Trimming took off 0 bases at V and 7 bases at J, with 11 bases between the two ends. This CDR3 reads CASSLDPAANEQFF. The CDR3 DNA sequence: TGCGCCAGCAGCTTGGACCCAGCGGCAAATGAGCAGTTCTTC.

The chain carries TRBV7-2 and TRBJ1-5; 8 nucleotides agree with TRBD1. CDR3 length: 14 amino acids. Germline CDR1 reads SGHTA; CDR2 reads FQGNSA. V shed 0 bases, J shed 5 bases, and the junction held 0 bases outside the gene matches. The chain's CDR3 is CASSLADRDQPQHF. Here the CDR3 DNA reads TGTGCCAGCAGCTTAGCGGACAGGGATCAGCCCCAGCATTTT. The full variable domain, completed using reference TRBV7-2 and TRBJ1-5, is GAGVSQSPSNKVTEKGKDVELRCDPISGHTALYWYRQSLGQGLEFLIYFQGNSAPDKSGLPSDRFSAERTGGSVSTLTIQRTQQEDSAVYLCASSLADRDQPQHFGDGTRLSIL.

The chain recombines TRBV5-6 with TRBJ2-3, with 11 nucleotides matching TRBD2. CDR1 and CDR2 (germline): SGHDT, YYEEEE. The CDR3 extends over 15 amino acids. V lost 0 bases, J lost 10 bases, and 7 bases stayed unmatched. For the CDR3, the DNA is TGTGCCAGCAGCTTGGTACTAGCGGGAGTGGTCGCGCAGTATTTT. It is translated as CASSLVLAGVVAQYF.

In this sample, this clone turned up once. CDR3 sequence reads: CASRLGQSNQPQHF. In DNA form, the CDR3 reads TGTGCCAGTAGGCTGGGGCAGAGCAATCAGCCCCAGCATTTT. The gene calls are TRBV19 and TRBJ1-5; a weak D match, TRBD1 (5 bases). Germline V CDR1 and CDR2: LNHDA, SQIVND (reference sequence). V was trimmed by 6 bases and J by 1 base, leaving 10 bases between them. The CDR3 extends over 14 amino acids.

Here the CDR3 DNA reads TGTGCCAGCAGCTTAGTCCTAGCGGCCGTAACCGGGGAGCTGTTTTTT. It translates to CASSLVLAAVTGELFF. V usage is TRBV7-2 and J usage is TRBJ2-2; 7 bases map to TRBD2. The CDR3 is made up of 16 amino acids. Losses at the gene ends were 1 base for V and 5 bases for J; bases not matched to a gene: 7. Germline values: CDR1 SGHTA, CDR2 FQGNSA.

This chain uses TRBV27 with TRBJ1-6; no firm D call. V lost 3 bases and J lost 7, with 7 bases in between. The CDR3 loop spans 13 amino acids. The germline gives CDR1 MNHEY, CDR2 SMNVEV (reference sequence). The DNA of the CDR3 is TGTGCCAGCAGTTTCCTACAGAATTCACCCCTCCACTTT. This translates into CASSFLQNSPLHF.

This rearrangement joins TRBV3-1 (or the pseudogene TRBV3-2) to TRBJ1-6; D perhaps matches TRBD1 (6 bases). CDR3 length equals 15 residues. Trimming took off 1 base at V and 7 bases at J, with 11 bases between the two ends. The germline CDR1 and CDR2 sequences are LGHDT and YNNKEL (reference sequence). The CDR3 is CASSQGRGGNSPLHF. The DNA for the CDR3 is TGTGCCAGCAGCCAAGGCAGGGGAGGGAATTCACCCCTCCACTTT.

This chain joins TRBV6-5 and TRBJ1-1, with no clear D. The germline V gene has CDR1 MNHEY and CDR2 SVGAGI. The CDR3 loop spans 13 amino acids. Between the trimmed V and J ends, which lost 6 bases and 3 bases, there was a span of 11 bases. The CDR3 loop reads CASRDGPHTEAFF. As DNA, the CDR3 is TGTGCCAGCAGAGATGGGCCGCACACTGAAGCTTTCTTT.

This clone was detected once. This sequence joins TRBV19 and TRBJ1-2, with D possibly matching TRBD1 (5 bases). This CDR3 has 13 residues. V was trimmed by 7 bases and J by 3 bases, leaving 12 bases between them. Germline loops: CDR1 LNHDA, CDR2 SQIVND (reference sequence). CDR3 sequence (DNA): TGTGCCAGTAACTCAGGAGGGGACTATGGCTACACCTTC. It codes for CASNSGGDYGYTF.

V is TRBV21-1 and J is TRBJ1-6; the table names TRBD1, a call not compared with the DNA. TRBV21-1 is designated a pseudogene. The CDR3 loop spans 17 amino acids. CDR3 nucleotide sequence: TGTGCCAGCAGCAGGTTTTATCCTGGGACAGGGGCCTCACCCCTCCACTTT. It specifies CASSRFYPGTGASPLHF.

In nucleotides, the CDR3 is TGCAGTGCTGGGACAGTTTCACCCCTCCACTTT. Protein: CSAGTVSPLHF. This chain joins TRBV20-1 and TRBJ1-6, with 7 bases that match TRBD1. After removal of 5 bases from V and 9 bases from J, the junction contained 1 base not matched to a gene. Looked up from germline, CDR1 is DFQATT and CDR2 is SNEGSKA (reference sequence). This CDR3 comprises 11 residues.